The T cell receptor (beta chain) described here comes from a study of control samples from healthy donors and cancer patients. Data came from immunoSEQ multiplex PCR; TCRdb stores just in-frame clones and leaves some out. This table has tens of thousands of clones, about nine tenths appearing once. In germline, CDR1 is SNHLY, CDR2 FYNNEI. The CDR3 contains 14 residues. V lost 8 bases and J 6 bases, leaving 16 bases between the germline ends. This TCR derives from a man aged 55-75 years with head and neck cancer. Sequencing was performed on PBMCs. The chain links TRBV2 to TRBJ2-2; tentatively, D is TRBD1 (5 bases). The CDR3 protein is CASGQPDVSGELFF. CDR3 DNA sequence: TGTGCCAGCGGACAACCCGACGTGTCCGGGGAGCTGTTTTTT.